This record concerns one T cell receptor (beta chain) sequence. The data belong to a study of technical replicates of blood from a few donors. The protocol was immunoSEQ multiplex PCR, while the TCRdb copy is restricted to in-frame clones and leaves out a portion. The data show 60,000 to 90,000 clones, with approximately 97% seen just once and roughly 0.3% held by the top ten. The CDR3 has 16 amino acids. Deletions cut 4 bases from V and 1 base from J, with 13 bases between. Germline V CDR1 and CDR2: ENHRY, SYGVKD. Sequencing was done on a sample of T cells isolated from PBMCs. This TCR came from a human donor in good health. The chain recombines TRBV10-3 with TRBJ2-2, with D possibly TRBD1 on 6 matching bases. The CDR3 sequence is CAISGSGTMNTGELFF. In DNA form, the CDR3 reads TGTGCCATCAGTGGGTCCGGGACAATGAACACCGGGGAGCTGTTTTTT.